This T cell receptor beta chain derives from a study of blood T cells in healthy people across ages. A J-beta primer mix and a sample-barcoded 5' primer were used in a second PCR of roughly 6 to 12 cycles. Each cDNA molecule received a tag from a template-switch adaptor that had 12 random nucleotides. TCRdb analysed the 5' RACE reads with MiXCR anew, one entry per CDR3 protein. The table includes 650,000 to 800,000 distinct CDR3 sequences, approximately 52% detected once. Regarding this clonotype: Antigen: not known.

Trimming removed 2 bases from V and 6 bases from J, with 8 bases in between. CDR3 size: 13 residues. In germline, CDR1 is MNHEY, CDR2 SVGAGI. Points from the study as a whole: Measured against age, TCR beta diversity per million T cells decreased in a roughly linear manner. Lack of knowledge of donor CMV status possibly confounded expanded clonotype changes. Reliance upon unsorted PBMCs precluded definitive naive versus antigen-experienced comparison.

Material for sequencing was blood. This TCR was recovered from a woman older than 75 in good health. The chain is built from TRBV6-5 and TRBJ1-5; tentatively, D is TRBD1 (5 bases). Written as DNA, the CDR3 is TGTGCCAGCAGTTACCAGGGAACTCAGCCCCAGCATTTT. Its protein product is CASSYQGTQPQHF.